This T cell receptor (beta chain) was sequenced during a study of T cell repertoires in ileal Crohn's disease. Germline CDR1 reads SGHRS; CDR2 reads YFSETQ. The V gene end was trimmed by 4 bases and the J gene end by 5 bases; junction bases not matched to a gene: 6. The CDR3 extends over 14 amino acids. Assay used: immunoSEQ multiplex PCR; TCRdb lists only in-frame clones, some missing. This repertoire shows some 30,000 clones, around four fifths found once; its top ten account for 15% to 20%. The sequence came from an adult with Crohn's disease. The specimen was ileal tissue. This sequence joins TRBV5-1 and TRBJ1-1; 9 positions agree with TRBD1. In DNA form, the CDR3 reads TGCGCCAGCAGCACCGGGACAGGGAAAACTGAAGCTTTCTTT. Its translation is CASSTGTGKTEAFF.